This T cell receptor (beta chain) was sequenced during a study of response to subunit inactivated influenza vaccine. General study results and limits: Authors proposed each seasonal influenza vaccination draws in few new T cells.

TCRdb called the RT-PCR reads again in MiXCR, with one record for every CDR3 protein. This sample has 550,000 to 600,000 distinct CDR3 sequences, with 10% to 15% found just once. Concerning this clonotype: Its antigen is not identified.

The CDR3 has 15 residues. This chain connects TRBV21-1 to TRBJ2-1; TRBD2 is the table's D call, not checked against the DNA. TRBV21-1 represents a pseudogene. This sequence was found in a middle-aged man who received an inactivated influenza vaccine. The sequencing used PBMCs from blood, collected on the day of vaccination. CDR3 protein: CASSPRLANYNEQFF. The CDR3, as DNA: TGTGCCAGCAGCCCCCGACTAGCGAACTACAATGAGCAGTTCTTC.